This T cell receptor (beta chain) comes out of a study of shared clonotypes between healthy human individuals. The repertoire was sequenced with immunoSEQ multiplex PCR; TCRdb's copy has only in-frame clones and lacks some. The table has approximately 640,000 clones, around 91% seen once; the top ten hold roughly 36%. V lost 2 bases and J 2 bases, leaving 8 bases between the germline ends. CDR3 length: 14 residues. Per germline, CDR1 LGHNA and CDR2 YSLEER. Sequenced sample: memory CD8+ T cells from PBMCs. Subset meaning: CD45RO+ cells pooled with CCR7-negative TemRA cells. The TCR was taken from a man between 18 and 29 years old in good health. Some clones in this sample may be carry-over from other donors' samples. The V call is TRBV4-3, the J call TRBJ2-3; D call uncertain. CDR3 DNA: TGCGCCAGCAGCCAACAAAAACTCACAGATACGCAGTATTTT. Protein product: CASSQQKLTDTQYF.